Described below is a single T cell receptor (beta chain) sequence and its context. No antigen is known for it. TCRdb recomputed calls from the multiplex PCR reads with MiXCR, one row per CDR3 protein. This table holds tens of thousands of distinct CDR3 sequences, around three fifths found once. The data originate from a study of breast tumors, draining lymph nodes, adjacent tissues. Whole-study results and caveats: The data were judged consistent with most tumor T cells coming from lymph node and expanding in tumor.

Germline CDR1 SNHLY, CDR2 FYNNEI. The V gene lost 6 bases and the J gene lost 7 bases, with 16 bases spanning the gap. The CDR3 is 15 residues long. Material for sequencing was tumor-adjacent breast tissue. V usage is TRBV2 and J usage is TRBJ1-6, with D perhaps TRBD1 (5 bases). The sequence was collected from a female donor with breast cancer. Some clones in this sample may be carry-over from other donors' samples. The CDR3 here is CASRNRGLENSPLHF. CDR3 nucleotide sequence: TGTGCCAGCAGGAATAGGGGTTTAGAGAATTCACCCCTCCACTTT.